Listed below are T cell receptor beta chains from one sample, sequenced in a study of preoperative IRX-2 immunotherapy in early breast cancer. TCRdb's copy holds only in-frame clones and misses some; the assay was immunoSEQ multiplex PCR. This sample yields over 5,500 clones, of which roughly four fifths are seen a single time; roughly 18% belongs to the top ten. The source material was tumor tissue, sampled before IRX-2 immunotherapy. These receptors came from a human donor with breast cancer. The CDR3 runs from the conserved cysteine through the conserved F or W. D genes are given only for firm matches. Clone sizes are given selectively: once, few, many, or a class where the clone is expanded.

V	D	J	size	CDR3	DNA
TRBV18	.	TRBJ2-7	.	CASSPSQVSSYEQYF	TGTGCCAGCTCACCAAGCCAGGTTAGCTCCTACGAGCAGTACTTC
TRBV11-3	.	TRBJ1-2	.	CASSLAMAREKGYTF	TGTGCCAGCAGCTTGGCCATGGCCAGGGAGAAGGGCTACACCTTC
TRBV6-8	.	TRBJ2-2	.	CASRLTRLAGELFF	TGTGCCAGCAGGCTGACTAGGCTGGCCGGGGAGCTGTTTTTT
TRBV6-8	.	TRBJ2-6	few	CASSSPSFSGANVLTF	TGTGCCAGCAGTTCCCCGTCCTTCTCTGGGGCCAACGTCCTGACTTTC
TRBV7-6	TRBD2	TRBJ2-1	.	CASSQPGLAGNNEQFF	TGTGCCAGCAGTCAACCAGGACTAGCGGGGAACAATGAGCAGTTCTTC
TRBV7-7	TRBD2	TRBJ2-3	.	CASSLKKRGATDTQYF	TGTGCCAGCAGCTTAAAAAAGCGGGGGGCCACAGATACGCAGTATTTT
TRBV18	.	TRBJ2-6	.	CASSRGRGPAGANVLTF	TGTGCCAGCTCAAGGGGCCGGGGGCCGGCTGGGGCCAACGTCCTGACTTTC
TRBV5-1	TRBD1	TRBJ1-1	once	CASSLARVGGVNTEAFF	TGCGCCAGCAGCTTGGCCAGGGTAGGGGGCGTCAACACTGAAGCTTTCTTT
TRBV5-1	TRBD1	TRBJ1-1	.	CASSSLQPIPGQMNTEAFF	TGCGCCAGCAGCTCATTACAACCCATTCCGGGACAGATGAACACTGAAGCTTTCTTT
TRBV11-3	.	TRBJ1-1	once	CASSLEGGKGPEAFF	TGTGCCAGCAGCTTAGAGGGGGGGAAGGGCCCTGAAGCTTTCTTT
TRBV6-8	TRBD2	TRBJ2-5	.	CASSYSGGEETQYF	TGTGCCAGCAGTTACTCGGGGGGGGAAGAGACCCAGTACTTC
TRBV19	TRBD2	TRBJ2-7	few	CASSMVTSGAYEQYF	TGTGCCAGTAGTATGGTTACTAGCGGGGCCTACGAGCAGTACTTC
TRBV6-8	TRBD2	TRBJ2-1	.	CAIRSPSGGANEQFF	TGTGCCATCAGGTCTCCCAGCGGGGGGGCCAATGAGCAGTTCTTC
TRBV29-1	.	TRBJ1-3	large	CSAAYGRGNTIYF	TGCAGCGCTGCATACGGGAGAGGAAACACCATATATTTT
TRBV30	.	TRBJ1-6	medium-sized	CAWSVGGGVNSPLHF	TGTGCCTGGAGTGTAGGGGGAGGGGTTAATTCACCCCTCCACTTT
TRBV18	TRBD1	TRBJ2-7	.	CASSPGQGSPYEQYF	TGTGCCAGCTCACCCGGACAGGGTTCCCCCTACGAGCAGTACTTC
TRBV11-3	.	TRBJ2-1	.	CASSLLNSYNEQFF	TGTGCCAGCAGCTTACTCAACTCCTACAATGAGCAGTTCTTC
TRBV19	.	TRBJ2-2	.	CASSPTGRRLAGGELFF	TGTGCCAGTAGTCCGACAGGGAGGAGGCTAGCCGGCGGGGAGCTGTTTTTT
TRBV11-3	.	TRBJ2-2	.	CASSLSSNTGELFF	TGTGCCAGCAGCTTATCTTCGAACACCGGGGAGCTGTTTTTT
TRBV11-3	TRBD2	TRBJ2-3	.	CASSTRLAGVADTQYF	TGTGCCAGCAGCACCCGACTAGCGGGGGTGGCAGATACGCAGTATTTT
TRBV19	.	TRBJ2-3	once	CASTKTGHTDTQYF	TGTGCCAGTACCAAAACAGGGCACACAGATACGCAGTATTTT
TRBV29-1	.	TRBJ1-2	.	CSVEQGLSYGYTF	TGCAGCGTTGAACAGGGTCTCAGCTATGGCTACACCTTC
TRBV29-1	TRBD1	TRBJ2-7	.	CSVNRGQGYEQYF	TGCAGCGTAAACAGGGGCCAGGGGTACGAGCAGTACTTC
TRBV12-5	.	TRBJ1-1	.	CASTRNTEAFF	TGTGCCAGCACTCGGAACACTGAAGCTTTCTTT
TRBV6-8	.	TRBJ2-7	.	CASRPGRYEQYF	TGTGCCAGCAGGCCAGGGCGGTACGAGCAGTACTTC
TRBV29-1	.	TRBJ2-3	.	CSVERRDQGPDTQYF	TGCAGCGTTGAACGACGGGATCAAGGGCCAGATACGCAGTATTTT
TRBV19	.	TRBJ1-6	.	CASRDVDLYNSPLHF	TGTGCCAGTAGGGACGTCGACCTCTATAATTCACCCCTCCACTTT
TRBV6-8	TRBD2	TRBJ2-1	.	CASSVASGGPDNEQFF	TGTGCCAGCAGTGTGGCTAGCGGGGGTCCAGACAATGAGCAGTTCTTC
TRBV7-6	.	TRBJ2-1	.	CASSQMTHYNEQFF	TGTGCCAGCAGCCAAATGACTCACTACAATGAGCAGTTCTTC
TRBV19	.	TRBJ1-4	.	CASRPRGGSREKLFF	TGTGCCAGTAGGCCGCGGGGGGGTTCAAGAGAAAAACTGTTTTTT
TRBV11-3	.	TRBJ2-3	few	CASSSYLGSNPTDTQYF	TGTGCCAGCAGCTCCTACCTCGGGAGCAATCCCACAGATACGCAGTATTTT
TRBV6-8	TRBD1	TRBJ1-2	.	CASSYLQGARGYTF	TGTGCCAGCAGTTACTTACAGGGGGCGAGGGGCTACACCTTC
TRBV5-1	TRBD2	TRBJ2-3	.	CASSLTSGGTQDTQYF	TGCGCCAGCAGCTTGACGAGCGGGGGCACGCAAGATACGCAGTATTTT
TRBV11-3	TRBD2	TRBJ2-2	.	CASSLHAGVNTGELFF	TGTGCCAGCAGCCTTCACGCGGGGGTTAACACCGGGGAGCTGTTTTTT
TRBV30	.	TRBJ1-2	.	CAWSVGGIGYTF	TGTGCCTGGAGTGTAGGTGGTATAGGCTACACCTTC
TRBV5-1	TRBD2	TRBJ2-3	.	CASSSGTSGGAFTDTQYF	TGCGCCAGCAGTTCCGGGACTAGCGGGGGGGCCTTTACAGATACGCAGTATTTT
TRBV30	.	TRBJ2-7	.	CAWSRAGKYEQYF	TGTGCCTGGAGTCGGGCGGGGAAGTACGAGCAGTACTTC
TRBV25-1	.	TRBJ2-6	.	CASTGQGTITGANVLTF	TGTGCCAGCACCGGCCAGGGGACAATCACTGGGGCCAACGTCCTGACTTTC
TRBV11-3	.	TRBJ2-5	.	CASSPGGARETQYF	TGTGCCAGCAGCCCCGGGGGAGCGAGAGAGACCCAGTACTTC
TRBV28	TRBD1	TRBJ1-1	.	CASSRDRVTEAFF	TGTGCCAGCAGCCGGGACAGGGTTACTGAAGCTTTCTTT
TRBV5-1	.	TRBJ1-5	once	CASSPEVGHRLLRGNQPQHF	TGCGCCAGCAGCCCCGAGGTGGGGCACAGGTTATTAAGGGGCAATCAGCCCCAGCATTTT
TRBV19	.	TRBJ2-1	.	CASTAGTRGPYYNEQFF	TGTGCCAGTACCGCGGGCACCCGCGGACCATACTACAATGAGCAGTTCTTC
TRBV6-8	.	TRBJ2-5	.	CAISQKGETQYF	TGTGCCATCAGCCAAAAGGGAGAGACCCAGTACTTC
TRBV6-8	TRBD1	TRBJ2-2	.	CASIIQGATGELFF	TGTGCCAGCATCATTCAGGGGGCCACCGGGGAGCTGTTTTTT
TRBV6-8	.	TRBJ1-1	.	CASSLQGGSTEAFF	TGTGCCAGCAGTTTACAGGGAGGTAGCACTGAAGCTTTCTTT
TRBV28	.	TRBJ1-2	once	CASSLNLYGYTF	TGTGCCAGCAGTCTTAACTTGTATGGCTACACCTTC